These 14 T cell receptor beta chains originate from one sample sequenced in a study of T-cell reconstitution after alpha-beta-depleted transplantation in children. It was with unique molecular identifiers that the TCRbeta library was prepared. TCRdb re-called the PCR reads through MiXCR, storing one row per CDR3 protein. The data show 640,000 or so distinct CDR3 sequences, approximately 17% seen once. The sample here was PBMCs from the stem cell graft donor, taken from the stem cell graft. These receptors were obtained from a human donor who donated a stem cell graft to a child with acute myeloid leukemia.

This clonotype was seen at least ten times. The chain joins TRBV29-1 to TRBJ2-5, with D possibly matching TRBD2 (5 bases). The germline V and J ends were trimmed by 3 bases and 4 bases, with 12 bases remaining between them. CDR1 and CDR2 from the germline V gene are SQVTM and ANQGSEA. The CDR3 has 13 amino acids. CDR3 nucleotides: TGCAGCGTTGATTATAGCCGGGGAGAGACCCAGTACTTC. Protein sequence: CSVDYSRGETQYF.

This clonotype came up many times. The rearrangement joins TRBV7-2 to TRBJ1-3; D not certain. CDR3 length: 15 residues. Germline CDR1 is SGHTA and CDR2 is FQGNSA. V was shortened by 2 bases and J by 0 bases, with 8 bases between the two germline ends. The CDR3, as DNA: TGTGCCAGCAGCTTACAGGCCGGCTCTGGAAACACCATATATTTT. Encoded protein: CASSLQAGSGNTIYF. Drawing the rest from reference TRBV7-2 and TRBJ1-3, the complete variable domain is GAGVSQSPSNKVTEKGKDVELRCDPISGHTALYWYRQSLGQGLEFLIYFQGNSAPDKSGLPSDRFSAERTGGSVSTLTIQRTQQEDSAVYLCASSLQAGSGNTIYFGEGSWLTVV.

This clonotype was counted at least ten times. The V and J genes are TRBV20-1 and TRBJ2-1, with 10 bases that match TRBD2. Germline values: CDR1 DFQATT, CDR2 SNEGSKA (reference sequence). The J segment lost 0 bases and the V segment lost 4 bases, leaving 6 bases of the junction unmatched. The CDR3 sequence is 16 residues long. This CDR3 is CSATLAGAHSYNEQFF. CDR3 bases: TGCAGTGCTACCCTAGCGGGGGCCCACTCCTACAATGAGCAGTTCTTC.

This clonotype was seen ten or more times. The V call is TRBV5-5, the J call TRBJ2-5; 7 bases agree with TRBD1. The CDR3 totals 14 residues. Germline lookup yields CDR1 SGHKS and CDR2 YYEKEE (reference sequence). V gave up 0 bases and J gave up 9 bases; unmatched junction bases: 8. CDR3 bases: TGTGCCAGCAGCTTGGCCGGACAGGCGAGTGCCCAGTACTTC. The encoded protein is CASSLAGQASAQYF. The full variable domain, completed using reference TRBV5-5 and TRBJ2-5, is DAGVTQSPTHLIKTRGQQVTLRCSPISGHKSVSWYQQVLGQGPQFIFQYYEKEERGRGNFPDRFSARQFPNYSSELNVNALLLGDSALYLCASSLAGQASAQYFGPGTRLLVL.

The sample holds a few counts of this clonotype. This chain joins TRBV11-2 and TRBJ2-7; D may be TRBD1 or TRBD2 (5 bases each). The CDR3 totals 15 residues. The germline V gene encodes CDR1 SGHAT and CDR2 FQNNGV. The DNA of the CDR3 is TGTGCCAGCAGCTTAGCAGGGACCTTTTCCTACGAGCAGTATGTC. It yields the protein CASSLAGTFSYEQYV.

The CDR3 protein is CASSLGSNLAKNIQYF. The CDR3 DNA sequence: TGTGCCAGCAGCTTAGGGTCTAATCTAGCCAAAAACATTCAGTACTTC. The V gene is TRBV7-9, the J gene TRBJ2-4; D gene unclear. The CDR3 sequence is 16 residues long. Germline CDR1 SEHNR, CDR2 FQNEAQ (reference sequence). Trimming shortened V by 1 base and J by 0 bases, and 10 bases separated the two germline ends.

The chain recombines TRBV6-1 with TRBJ2-7; D gene ambiguous. V lost 3 bases to trimming and J lost 2 bases, with 14 bases between them. Germline V CDR1 and CDR2: MNHNS, SASEGT. This CDR3 region has 15 residues. The DNA of the CDR3 is TGTGCCAGCAGTGAGCGACACTATCAAACCTACGAGCAGTACTTC. Protein sequence: CASSERHYQTYEQYF.

The gene calls are TRBV7-9 and TRBJ2-2; tentative D call: TRBD2 (5 bases). The CDR3 contains 14 residues. Germline CDR1 and CDR2: SEHNR and FQNEAQ (reference sequence). The V gene lost 6 bases and the J gene lost 3 bases, with 11 bases spanning the gap. CDR3 nucleotide sequence: TGTGCCAGCAGAGTCCCCGGGGACACCGGGGAGCTGTTTTTT. As protein: CASRVPGDTGELFF.

This clonotype was seen many times. The rearrangement links TRBV29-1 to TRBJ2-1; D is undetermined. Germline lookup yields CDR1 SQVTM and CDR2 ANQGSEA. Trimming removed 6 bases at V and 10 bases at J, with 13 bases between. The CDR3 sequence is 11 residues long. The CDR3 DNA reads as TGCAGCGTGCTGGTCCAGAGGGAGCAGTTCTTC. Translated: CSVLVQREQFF.

This clonotype was found once. This could be a read error, since a much larger clone is one nucleotide away. The genes are TRBV20-1 and TRBJ1-2; D gene unclear. This CDR3 region has 12 residues. The germline V gene encodes CDR1 DFQATT and CDR2 SNEGSKA (reference sequence). CDR3 DNA: TGCAGCCGGAGCGGAGGGCCTTATGGCTACAGCTTC. The encoded protein is CSRSGGPYGYSF.

This clonotype was detected ten times or more. The rearrangement links TRBV12-3 or TRBV12-4 to TRBJ1-2; D gene uncertain. The germline V and J ends were trimmed by 3 bases and 6 bases, with 8 bases remaining between them. The CDR3 consists of 12 residues. This chain's CDR3 is CASSFGQDGYTF. Written as DNA, the CDR3 is TGTGCCAGCAGTTTCGGGCAGGATGGCTACACCTTC.

This clonotype appeared a few times. The chain links TRBV7-9 to TRBJ1-6; possible D gene TRBD1, 5 bases. The V gene's germline CDR1 is SEHNR and CDR2 FQNEAQ (reference sequence). V was pared by 0 bases and J by 6 bases, with 9 bases between. This CDR3 contains 15 residues. DNA of the CDR3: TGTGCCAGCAGCTTAGCTGGGGGACGTAATTCACCCCTCCACTTT. Protein product: CASSLAGGRNSPLHF.

This clonotype was counted ten times or more. The CDR3: CSARDSQVTNQPQHF. The CDR3 nucleotides are TGCAGTGCTAGAGACTCACAGGTTACCAATCAGCCCCAGCATTTT. V is TRBV20-1 and J is TRBJ1-5, with D perhaps TRBD1 (5 bases). Trimming removed 0 bases from V and 3 bases from J, with 12 bases in between. Germline CDR1 DFQATT, CDR2 SNEGSKA (reference sequence). This CDR3 region has 15 residues.

This clonotype was observed at least ten times. The chain links TRBV5-1 to TRBJ1-1, with TRBD1 as a possible D gene (6 bases). The V gene's germline CDR1 is SGHRS and CDR2 YFSETQ. V dropped 1 base and J dropped 1 base, with 11 bases sitting between them. This CDR3 spans 15 amino acids. CDR3 region: CASSLRGGRNTEAFF. The CDR3 coding sequence is TGCGCCAGCAGCTTGAGAGGGGGTCGGAACACTGAAGCTTTCTTT.